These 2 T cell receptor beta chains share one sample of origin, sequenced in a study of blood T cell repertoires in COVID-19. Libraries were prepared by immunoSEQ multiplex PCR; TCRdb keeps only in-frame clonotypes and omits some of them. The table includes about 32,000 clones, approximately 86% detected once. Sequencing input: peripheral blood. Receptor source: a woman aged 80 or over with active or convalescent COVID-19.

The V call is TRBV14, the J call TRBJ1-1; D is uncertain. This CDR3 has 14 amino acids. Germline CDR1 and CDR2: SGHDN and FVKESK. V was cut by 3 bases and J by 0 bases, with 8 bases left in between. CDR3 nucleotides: TGTGCCAGCAGCCATGCCGGGATGAACACTGAAGCTTTCTTT. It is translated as CASSHAGMNTEAFF.

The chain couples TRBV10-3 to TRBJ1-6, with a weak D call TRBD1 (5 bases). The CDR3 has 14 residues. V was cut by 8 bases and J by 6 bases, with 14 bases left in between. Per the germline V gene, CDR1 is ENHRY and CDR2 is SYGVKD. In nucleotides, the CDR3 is TGTGCCATCGGATCGACAGAAGCTAATTCACCCCTCCACTTT. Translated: CAIGSTEANSPLHF.